One T cell receptor beta chain is described in this entry. Its specificity is unknown. The record originates from a study of Tregs in tolerant kidney transplant recipients. Study-wide background: Mixed chimerism was transient after nonmyeloablative marrow transplants from related graft donors. The study, taken as a whole, reports: Nucleotide sequences could not be compared across some patients' samples due to primer changes.

With V trimmed by 11 bases and J by 4 bases, 4 bases remained unmatched. The germline V gene encodes CDR1 MNHNS and CDR2 SASEGT. The CDR3 is 11 residues long. Before regulatory T cell sorting, thawed PBMCs rested overnight at 37°C in 200 IU/ml IL-2. Measured with immunoSEQ multiplex PCR; TCRdb has only the in-frame clones, and not every one. The profile shows around 66,000 clones, 80% to 90% of them singletons. The rearrangement joins TRBV6-1 to TRBJ1-2; 7 bases align to TRBD1. Sequencing used Tregs from blood, obtained before the transplant. The sequence came from a human donor who received a combined kidney and bone marrow transplant. The CDR3 is CAGRDSYGYTF. For the CDR3, the DNA is TGTGCCGGAAGGGACAGCTATGGCTACACCTTC.